A single sample is the source of the 31 T cell receptor beta chains below, sequenced in a study of blood T cell repertoires in COVID-19. Clones were read by immunoSEQ multiplex PCR, and TCRdb kept only the in-frame ones, dropping some. Of 200,000 or so clones in the sample, about four fifths were seen once. The specimen was PBMCs or T cells enriched from blood (not recorded which). Every receptor here comes from a woman between 45 and 65 years old who had been exposed to COVID-19.

The rearrangement joins TRBV28 to TRBJ2-2, with TRBD2 as a possible D gene (5 bases). The CDR3 extends over 17 amino acids. The ends were cut back, 2 bases at V and 2 bases at J, with 15 bases in the middle. Germline V gene sequence: CDR1 MDHEN, CDR2 SYDVKM. The CDR3 DNA sequence: TGTGCCAGCAGTTTACCCCCGGGAAGCCTTAACACCGGGGAGCTGTTTTTT. Encoded protein: CASSLPPGSLNTGELFF.

This rearrangement joins TRBV10-3 to TRBJ2-2; D perhaps matches TRBD1 (6 bases). The CDR3 covers 13 residues. Deletions cut 10 bases from V and 4 bases from J, with 13 bases between. Germline V gene data show CDR1 as ENHRY and CDR2 as SYGVKD. As DNA, the CDR3 is TGTGCCACGCACCGGGACACCACCGGGGAGCTGTTTTTT. This sequence encodes CATHRDTTGELFF.

The chain recombines TRBV13 with TRBJ1-4; 7 positions match TRBD1. V dropped 4 bases and J dropped 8; count of bases not matched to a gene: 1. CDR1 and CDR2 from the germline V gene are PRHDT and FYEKMQ (reference sequence). The CDR3 runs to 12 residues. The CDR3 protein is CASSSRGEKLFF. CDR3 DNA sequence: TGTGCCAGCAGCTCCAGGGGGGAAAAACTGTTTTTT.

Only one count was recorded for this clone. V is TRBV11-2 and J is TRBJ2-7; D gene unclear. V gave up 1 base and J gave up 1 base, with 8 bases separating them. This CDR3 is 14 amino acids long. Germline loops: CDR1 SGHAT, CDR2 FQNNGV. CDR3 residues: CASSLGHSSYEQYF. Here the CDR3 DNA reads TGTGCCAGCAGCTTAGGTCACAGTTCCTACGAGCAGTACTTC.

The chain employs TRBV7-9 and TRBJ1-2; a possible D gene is TRBD1 (5 bases). The CDR3 contains 15 residues. Germline V gene data show CDR1 as SEHNR and CDR2 as FQNEAQ (reference sequence). V was shortened by 5 bases and J by 6 bases, with 19 bases between the two germline ends. CDR3 bases: TGTGCCAGCAGCCCGCACACCCCCTGGGGGGATGGCTACACCTTC. Translation gives CASSPHTPWGDGYTF.

This clone was observed a single time. The gene calls are TRBV4-1 and TRBJ2-1; TRBD2 matches 10 bases. Germline CDR1 and CDR2: MGHRA and YSYEKL. This CDR3 is built from 16 residues. The V gene end was trimmed by 0 bases and the J gene end by 5 bases; junction bases not matched to a gene: 4. The CDR3 protein is CASSQDGLAGDNEQFF. Written as DNA, the CDR3 is TGCGCCAGCAGCCAAGATGGGCTAGCGGGGGACAATGAGCAGTTCTTC.

The chain combines TRBV19 with TRBJ2-1; TRBD1 matches at 8 bases. The ends lost 5 bases at V and 7 bases at J; junction bases unmatched: 10. CDR3 size: 15 residues. Germline CDR1 LNHDA, CDR2 SQIVND (reference sequence). The CDR3 is CASSEDRALRNEQFF. The CDR3 nucleotides read TGTGCCAGTAGTGAGGACAGGGCCTTAAGGAATGAGCAGTTCTTC. Based on the CDR3 plus reference TRBV19 and TRBJ2-1, the full variable domain is DGGITQSPKYLFRKEGQNVTLSCEQNLNHDAMYWYRQDPGQGLRLIYYSQIVNDFQKGDIAEGYSVSREKKESFPLTVTSAQKNPTAFYLCASSEDRALRNEQFFGPGTRLTVL.

The chain employs TRBV15 and TRBJ2-3; no clear D. V was shortened by 0 bases and J by 3 bases, with 4 bases between the two germline ends. The length of the CDR3 is 13 residues. The germline V gene encodes CDR1 LNHNV and CDR2 YYDKDF (reference sequence). In DNA form, the CDR3 reads TGTGCCACCAGCAGAGATTATACAGATACGCAGTATTTT. This sequence encodes CATSRDYTDTQYF.

Turning to this clone: Germline and junction disagree at one end, which may indicate a read error. The rearrangement links TRBV7-9 to TRBJ2-3; 12 positions agree with TRBD2. The length of the CDR3 is 15 residues. Germline CDR1 and CDR2: SEHNR and FQNEAQ (reference sequence). The chain's CDR3 is CASSLAGGATDTQYF. The DNA of the CDR3 is TGTGCCAGCAGCCTAGCGGGGGGGGCCACAGATACGCAGTATTTT.

The chain has TRBV4-1 and TRBJ1-2; a weak D match, TRBD1 (6 bases). This CDR3 spans 17 amino acids. Germline V gives CDR1 MGHRA, CDR2 YSYEKL. V was shortened by 1 base and J by 2 bases, with 17 bases between the two germline ends. The DNA of the CDR3 is TGCGCCAGCAGCCAAGGCCCCGGGACACCCCAGAACTATGGCTACACCTTC. Translating gives CASSQGPGTPQNYGYTF.

The chain has TRBV24-1 and TRBJ2-5, with a tentative D call TRBD1 (5 bases). Germline CDR1 KGHDR, CDR2 SFDVKD. Between the trimmed V and J ends, which lost 0 bases and 3 bases, there was a span of 7 bases. CDR3 size: 14 residues. Here the CDR3 DNA reads TGTGCCACCAGTGATTTGGACAGCAAAGAGACCCAGTACTTC. Its protein is CATSDLDSKETQYF.

As concerns this clone: The sample carries other DNA sequences with the same CDR3. The chain employs TRBV28 and TRBJ2-7, with unresolved D. Per germline, CDR1 MDHEN and CDR2 SYDVKM. The CDR3 covers 13 residues. V lost 6 bases to trimming and J lost 2 bases, with 11 bases between them. CDR3 amino acids: CASSLTGPYEQYF. The CDR3 DNA sequence: TGTGCCAGCAGCCTAACGGGTCCCTACGAGCAGTACTTC.

The rearrangement uses TRBV7-6 and TRBJ2-5; 11 nucleotides line up with TRBD2. CDR1 and CDR2 from the germline V gene are SGHVS and FNYEAQ. The V and J ends lost 5 bases and 4 bases, in that order; junction bases with no gene match: 9. The CDR3 extends over 16 amino acids. CDR3 sequence: CASSPRRLAGTETQYF. The CDR3 bases are TGTGCCAGCAGCCCACGACGACTAGCGGGGACAGAGACCCAGTACTTC.

The chain is built from TRBV7-9 and TRBJ2-1; 12 bases line up with TRBD2. Germline loops: CDR1 SEHNR, CDR2 FQNEAQ (reference sequence). With 1 base clipped from V and 16 bases from J, the junction kept 5 bases outside the gene matches. CDR3 size: 13 residues. CDR3 in DNA: TGTGCCAGCAGCTTAGAACTAGCGGGGGGTAATTTCTTC. Amino acids: CASSLELAGGNFF.

The V gene is TRBV7-9, the J gene TRBJ2-7, with D possibly being TRBD1 (5 bases). This CDR3 comprises 12 residues. Germline-derived CDR1 and CDR2 are SEHNR and FQNEAQ (reference sequence). V lost 9 bases and J lost 2, with 11 bases in between. The CDR3 bases are TGTGCCAGTGGGCCCAGGGCCTACGAGCAGTACTTC. Encoded protein: CASGPRAYEQYF.

The chain couples TRBV20-1 to TRBJ2-3; D gene ambiguous. V gave up 4 bases and J gave up 5 bases, with 7 bases separating them. Looked up from germline, CDR1 is DFQATT and CDR2 is SNEGSKA (reference sequence). CDR3 length: 11 residues. The CDR3 coding sequence is TGCAGTGCTAAACGCGTAGATACGCAGTATTTT. Encoded protein: CSAKRVDTQYF.

The chain combines TRBV11-2 with TRBJ2-7, with D possibly matching TRBD1 (5 bases). V was shortened by 5 bases and J by 0 bases, with 14 bases between the two germline ends. Germline CDR1 is SGHAT and CDR2 is FQNNGV. There are 15 residues in the CDR3. The CDR3 DNA sequence: TGTGCCAGCAGCCCTACCCCAGGGTCCTCCTACGAGCAGTACTTC. Encoded protein: CASSPTPGSSYEQYF.

The genes are TRBV2 and TRBJ2-5, with a possible D match to TRBD2 (6 bases). Per the germline V gene, CDR1 is SNHLY and CDR2 is FYNNEI. V was clipped by 3 bases and J by 9 bases, with 14 bases between them. This CDR3 contains 13 residues. CDR3 sequence reads: CASSEMVRGAQYF. CDR3 coding DNA: TGTGCCAGCAGTGAGATGGTCCGCGGGGCCCAGTACTTC.

The gene calls are TRBV4-1 and TRBJ2-5; 12 bases are a match to TRBD2. With V trimmed by 0 bases and J by 2 bases, 10 bases remained unmatched. From germline, CDR1 is MGHRA and CDR2 YSYEKL. This CDR3 is 19 amino acids long. The CDR3 spells CASSQEQRTSGALQETQYF. The CDR3 DNA sequence: TGCGCCAGCAGCCAAGAACAGCGGACTAGCGGGGCACTTCAAGAGACCCAGTACTTC.

This rearrangement joins TRBV6-5 to TRBJ2-1; 7 positions agree with TRBD1. This CDR3 has 12 amino acids. V lost 8 bases, J lost 3 bases, and 1 base stayed unmatched. The germline CDR1 and CDR2 sequences are MNHEY and SVGAGI. The CDR3 bases are TGTGCCAGCGGGACAGTCTACAATGAGCAGTTCTTC. Protein product: CASGTVYNEQFF.

The J gene is TRBJ1-2, the V gene TRBV7-3; 7 bases line up with TRBD1. Germline V gene data show CDR1 as SGHTA and CDR2 as FQGTGA. This CDR3 has 13 residues. Trimming removed 5 bases from V and 8 bases from J; junction bases left unmatched: 8. This CDR3 is CASSAETGLGYTF. CDR3 sequence (DNA): TGTGCCAGCAGCGCAGAGACAGGGTTAGGCTACACCTTC.

This clone came up a few times. The chain is built from TRBV5-1 and TRBJ2-1; 13 nucleotides line up with TRBD2. This CDR3 is built from 16 residues. Germline CDR1 and CDR2: SGHRS and YFSETQ. The J segment lost 8 bases and the V segment lost 2 bases, leaving 7 bases of the junction unmatched. In DNA, the CDR3 is TGCGCCAGCAGCTTAAGAACTAGCGGGGGGGCGCATGAGCAGTTCTTC. Its translation: CASSLRTSGGAHEQFF.

Regarding this clone: The same CDR3 arises from other DNA sequences in this sample as well. The chain is built from TRBV27 and TRBJ1-6; D call uncertain. Between the trimmed V and J ends, which lost 5 bases and 0 bases, there was a span of 5 bases. Looked up from germline, CDR1 is MNHEY and CDR2 is SMNVEV (reference sequence). CDR3 size: 14 residues. CDR3 bases: TGTGCCAGCAGTAGGAGCTCCTATAATTCACCCCTCCACTTT. It codes for CASSRSSYNSPLHF.

This sequence joins TRBV10-3 and TRBJ2-1; 12 bases line up with TRBD1. With 7 bases clipped from V and 9 bases from J, the junction kept 7 bases outside the gene matches. The CDR3 has 14 residues. CDR1 is ENHRY, CDR2 SYGVKD, per germline. The CDR3 DNA follows: TGTGCCATCACCCCGGGACAGGGGGCTGGTGAGCAGTTCTTC. It encodes CAITPGQGAGEQFF.

The gene calls are TRBV5-4 and TRBJ2-7, with 7 bases aligning to TRBD1. In germline, CDR1 is SGHNT, CDR2 YYREEE (reference sequence). There are 14 residues in the CDR3. V lost 4 bases, J lost 3 bases, and 7 bases stayed unmatched. Written as DNA, the CDR3 is TGTGCCAGCAGCCCCAAAGGGGGCGTCTACGAGCAGTACTTC. It yields the protein CASSPKGGVYEQYF.

This chain links TRBV19 with TRBJ2-7; no firm D call. This CDR3 has 13 residues. Germline CDR1 reads LNHDA; CDR2 reads SQIVND (reference sequence). V was pared by 4 bases and J by 2 bases, with 9 bases between. Here the CDR3 reads CASSTSVTYEQYF. The CDR3 DNA sequence: TGTGCCAGTAGTACTTCGGTTACCTACGAGCAGTACTTC.

This chain joins TRBV19 and TRBJ1-5; 9 bases agree with TRBD1. The germline V gene encodes CDR1 LNHDA and CDR2 SQIVND (reference sequence). The V segment lost 11 bases and the J segment 6 bases; nucleotides outside the gene matches: 14. The CDR3 has 15 residues. The CDR3 is CAALRGDRASQPQHF. Written as DNA, the CDR3 is TGTGCCGCTCTAAGGGGGGACAGGGCGAGTCAGCCCCAGCATTTT. Based on the CDR3 plus reference TRBV19 and TRBJ1-5, the full variable domain is DGGITQSPKYLFRKEGQNVTLSCEQNLNHDAMYWYRQDPGQGLRLIYYSQIVNDFQKGDIAEGYSVSREKKESFPLTVTSAQKNPTAFYLCAALRGDRASQPQHFGDGTRLSIL.

This clone was observed a handful of times. This chain joins TRBV5-1 and TRBJ2-3; D possibly corresponds to TRBD2 (7 bases). The germline V gene encodes CDR1 SGHRS and CDR2 YFSETQ. This CDR3 is 15 amino acids long. V lost 4 bases and J 6 bases, leaving 18 bases between the germline ends. The CDR3 DNA reads as TGCGCCAGCAGCCCGGAGGGGGGGGCCTTGGATACGCAGTATTTT. The encoded protein is CASSPEGGALDTQYF.

This rearrangement joins TRBV7-8 to TRBJ1-2; D ambiguous. The CDR3 sequence is 14 residues long. Germline assignment: CDR1 SGHVS and CDR2 FQNEAQ. The V end lost 5 bases, the J end lost 8 bases, and 18 bases lay between the germline ends. CDR3 residues: CASSPGRLQRGYTF. The CDR3 DNA reads as TGTGCCAGCAGCCCCGGGAGACTCCAGAGGGGCTACACCTTC. Combining the CDR3 with reference TRBV7-8 and TRBJ1-2 gives the whole variable domain GAGVSQSPRYKVAKRGQDVALRCDPISGHVSLFWYQQALGQGPEFLTYFQNEAQLDKSGLPSDRFFAERPEGSVSTLKIQRTQQEDSAVYLCASSPGRLQRGYTFGSGTRLTVV.

The chain couples TRBV19 to TRBJ1-1, with a weak D call TRBD1 (5 bases). The CDR3 is made up of 14 amino acids. CDR1 and CDR2 (germline): LNHDA, SQIVND (reference sequence). Trimming removed 6 bases from V and 0 bases from J, with 11 bases in between. The CDR3 DNA reads TGTGCCAGTAGGCCCCGGGACTTGAACACTGAAGCTTTCTTT. Its translation is CASRPRDLNTEAFF.

The genes are TRBV20-1 and TRBJ1-5; tentative D call: TRBD1 (5 bases). Germline values: CDR1 DFQATT, CDR2 SNEGSKA (reference sequence). V was pared by 3 bases and J by 7 bases, with 13 bases between. The CDR3 length is 13 residues. The CDR3 DNA sequence: TGCAGTGCTAGTAAGGGGACTCGGCAGCCCCAGCATTTT. Translation: CSASKGTRQPQHF.